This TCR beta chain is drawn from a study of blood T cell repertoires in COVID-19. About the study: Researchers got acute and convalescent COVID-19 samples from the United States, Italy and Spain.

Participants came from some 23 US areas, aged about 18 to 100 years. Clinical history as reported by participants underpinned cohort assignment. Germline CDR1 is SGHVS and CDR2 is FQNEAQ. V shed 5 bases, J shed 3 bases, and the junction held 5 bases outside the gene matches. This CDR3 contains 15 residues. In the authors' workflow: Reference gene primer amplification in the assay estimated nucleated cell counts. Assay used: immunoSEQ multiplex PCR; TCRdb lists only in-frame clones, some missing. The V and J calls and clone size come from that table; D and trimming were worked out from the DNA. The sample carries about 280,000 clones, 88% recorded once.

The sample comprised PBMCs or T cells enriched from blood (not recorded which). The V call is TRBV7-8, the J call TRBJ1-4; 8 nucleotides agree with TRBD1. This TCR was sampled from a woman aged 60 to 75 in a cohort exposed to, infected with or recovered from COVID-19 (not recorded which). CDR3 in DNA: TGTGCCAGCAGCGAGGCGGGACAGGCTAATGAAAAACTGTTTTTT. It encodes CASSEAGQANEKLFF.